Described below is a single T cell receptor beta chain sequence and its context. Trimming took 4 bases from V and 1 from J; bases not matched to a gene: 0. Germline assignment: CDR1 MRHNA and CDR2 SNTAGT. The CDR3 consists of 15 residues. Random hexamers were used to reverse transcribe about 0.5 to 1 ug of RNA. Across 54 Vbeta and 13 Jbeta, immunoSEQ multiplex PCR amplified TCR beta CDR3. Using its own MiXCR run on the immunoSEQ multiplex PCR reads, TCRdb lists one record per CDR3 protein. The sample lists more than 75,000 distinct CDR3 sequences, approximately 95% occurring once. This entry belongs to a study of CD8 T cells in Susac syndrome. TEMRA cells were FACS-enriched, with CD8+ and CD4+ T cells isolated negatively.

The chain joins TRBV6-4 to TRBJ2-3; 12 bases are shared with TRBD2. The TCR was taken from a human donor in good health. The specimen was CD8+ T cells from PBMCs. The DNA for the CDR3 is TGTGCCAGCAGTGGACTAGCGGGGGGCACAGATACGCAGTATTTT. Protein: CASSGLAGGTDTQYF.